Below are 24 T cell receptor beta chains sequenced from a single sample in a study of molecular identifiers for immune sequencing clone quantification. TCRdb processed the PCR reads anew with MiXCR; each CDR3 protein has one entry. Among about 640,000 distinct CDR3 sequences listed, nearly 20% were seen once. The sequencing sample was made of naive CD8+ T cells from blood, with Jurkat cell RNA spiked in. Stated subset: FACS-sorted CD8+CD4-CCR7+CD45RA+ naive T cells. Receptor source: a human donor in good health. Some libraries in this study had Jurkat cell RNA spiked in.

The V and J genes are TRBV4-3 and TRBJ1-1; possible D gene TRBD1, 5 bases. This CDR3 spans 14 amino acids. The germline CDR1 and CDR2 sequences are LGHNA and YSLEER. Trimming stripped 0 bases from V and 7 bases from J, with 12 bases between. The CDR3 is CASSQDRVGGEAFF. As DNA, the CDR3 is TGCGCCAGCAGCCAAGATCGAGTGGGGGGTGAAGCTTTCTTT.

This clonotype was recorded at least ten times. This chain connects TRBV20-1 to TRBJ1-5; the match to TRBD1 covers 9 bases. After removal of 2 bases from V and 0 bases from J, the junction contained 5 bases not matched to a gene. CDR1 DFQATT and CDR2 SNEGSKA come from the germline V gene (reference sequence). This CDR3 spans 16 amino acids. The CDR3 sequence: CSARRGTGYSNQPQHF. CDR3 DNA sequence: TGCAGTGCTAGACGAGGGACAGGGTATAGCAATCAGCCCCAGCATTTT.

Details on this clonotype: A much more abundant neighbour one base away suggests this may be a read error. CDR3 loop: CAISEYWDTTIYGYTF. The CDR3 DNA sequence: TGTGCCATCAGTGAGTACTGGGACACGACCATCTATGGCTACACCTTC. The chain carries TRBV10-3 and TRBJ1-2; TRBD1 is a possible D gene (6 bases). Germline V lookup: CDR1 ENHRY, CDR2 SYGVKD. Between the trimmed V and J ends, which lost 1 base and 4 bases, there was a span of 16 bases. The CDR3 consists of 16 residues.

The gene calls are TRBV19 and TRBJ2-2; D unclear. V lost 3 bases and J lost 4, with 9 bases in between. CDR3 length: 14 amino acids. In germline, CDR1 is LNHDA, CDR2 SQIVND (reference sequence). The CDR3 sequence: CASSIGALTGELFF. For the CDR3, the DNA is TGTGCCAGTAGTATTGGCGCGCTCACCGGGGAGCTGTTTTTT.

This clonotype was seen ten or more times. V usage is TRBV28 and J usage is TRBJ2-2; D perhaps matches TRBD1 (5 bases). CDR3 length: 15 amino acids. Per the germline V gene, CDR1 is MDHEN and CDR2 is SYDVKM. The V end lost 8 bases, the J end lost 1 base, and 14 bases lay between the germline ends. As DNA, the CDR3 is TGTGCCAGCGGGTACAGGCTAAGGAACACCGGGGAGCTGTTTTTT. Translation gives CASGYRLRNTGELFF. The full variable domain, with the rest looked up from reference TRBV28 and TRBJ2-2, is DVKVTQSSRYLVKRTGEKVFLECVQDMDHENMFWYRQDPGLGLRLIYFSYDVKMKEKGDIPEGYSVSREKKERFSLILESASTNQTSMYLCASGYRLRNTGELFFGEGSRLTVL.

With regard to this clonotype: At one end, the junction sequence differs from germline, possibly due to a read error. The V and J genes are TRBV14 and TRBJ2-5; D is undetermined. CDR1 SGHDN and CDR2 FVKESK come from the germline V gene. This CDR3 has 13 residues. The chain's CDR3 is CASSPAGQGTQYF. The CDR3 DNA reads as TGTGCCAGCAGCCCGGCAGGCCAAGGGACCCAGTACTTC.

This chain connects TRBV6-2 or TRBV6-3 to TRBJ2-7; D may match TRBD1 or TRBD2 (5 bases each). Germline CDR1 is MNHEY and CDR2 is SVGEGT. V was trimmed by 4 bases and J by 5 bases, leaving 15 bases between them. This CDR3 comprises 14 residues. CDR3 sequence reads: CASSSWGSSDEQYF. CDR3 nucleotides: TGTGCCAGCAGTTCTTGGGGGAGCTCGGACGAGCAGTACTTC.

This clonotype occurred once. A read error is possible here, since a much larger clone lies one base away. The chain couples TRBV5-3 to TRBJ1-1, with D uncertain. TRBV5-3 qualifies as an ORF whose function is uncertain. V was clipped by 10 bases and J by 7 bases, with 14 bases between them. CDR3 length: 11 residues. CDR3 amino acids: CAGSLYGEAFF. The CDR3 nucleotides read TGTGCCGGCAGCTTGTATGGTGAAGCTTTCTTT.

This clonotype was detected ten times or more. The V and J genes are TRBV7-9 and TRBJ2-3; 10 nucleotides align to TRBD1. CDR1 and CDR2 (germline): SEHNR, FQNEAQ (reference sequence). V lost 5 bases to trimming and J lost 0 bases; unmatched junction nucleotides: 8. This CDR3 comprises 17 residues. Here the CDR3 DNA reads TGTGCCAGCAGCGAGAGGACAGGGGGGCTTAGCACAGATACGCAGTATTTT. It codes for CASSERTGGLSTDTQYF. Variable domain in full (rest from reference TRBV7-9 and TRBJ2-3): DTGVSQNPRHKITKRGQNVTFRCDPISEHNRLYWYRQTLGQGPEFLTYFQNEAQLEKSRLLSDRFSAERPKGSFSTLEIQRTEQGDSAMYLCASSERTGGLSTDTQYFGPGTRLTVL.

This clonotype was seen a single time. A read error may be the cause here, since a much bigger clone is one base away. The rearrangement links TRBV2 to TRBJ1-2; no firm D call. Germline CDR1 SNHLY, CDR2 FYNNEI. Trimming took 6 bases from V and 0 from J, leaving 23 bases between them. CDR3 size: 18 residues. CDR3 bases: TGTGCCAGCAGAGAACGTCCGCTTCCAATGCCCGCTAACTATGGCTACACCTTC. Translated, it gives CASRERPLPMPANYGYTF.

Note on this clonotype: With a much larger clone just one base away, this may be a read error. The rearrangement uses TRBV25-1 and TRBJ1-1; no reliable D call. Trimming pared 7 bases from V and 10 bases from J, leaving 13 bases between. Germline assignment: CDR1 MGHDK and CDR2 SYGVNS. The CDR3 covers 11 residues. CDR3 amino acids: CASTSPGGAFF. Here the CDR3 DNA reads TGTGCCAGCACCTCACCGGGTGGAGCTTTCTTT.

This clonotype appeared many times. Here the CDR3 DNA reads TGCAGCGTTGTAGCGGGGGGAGAGACCCAGTACTTC. Translation gives CSVVAGGETQYF. The rearrangement links TRBV29-1 to TRBJ2-5, with 10 bases fitting TRBD2. With V trimmed by 4 bases and J by 4 bases, 0 bases remained unmatched. The germline V gene has CDR1 SQVTM and CDR2 ANQGSEA. This CDR3 is 12 amino acids long.

This clonotype has ten or more counts. The genes are TRBV7-6 and TRBJ1-1, with 8 positions matching TRBD1. The trim removed 5 bases at V and 3 bases at J, leaving 5 bases unmatched. Germline CDR1 SGHVS, CDR2 FNYEAQ. The CDR3 runs to 14 residues. CDR3: CASSLGTGDTEAFF. The CDR3 region has the DNA TGTGCCAGCAGCCTAGGGACAGGAGACACTGAAGCTTTCTTT.

V usage is TRBV27 and J usage is TRBJ2-1; 9 bases line up with TRBD2. After removal of 3 bases from V and 2 bases from J, the junction contained 14 bases not matched to a gene. Germline lookup yields CDR1 MNHEY and CDR2 SMNVEV (reference sequence). This CDR3 is built from 19 residues. CDR3 in amino acids: CASSLSARSGGHTYNEQFF. The CDR3 coding sequence is TGTGCCAGCAGTTTGAGTGCTAGGAGCGGGGGGCATACCTACAATGAGCAGTTCTTC.

Only a few counts were recorded for this clonotype. The chain joins TRBV20-1 to TRBJ1-1; D uncertain. Germline V CDR1 and CDR2: DFQATT, SNEGSKA (reference sequence). Trimming stripped 0 bases from V and 11 bases from J, with 16 bases between. The CDR3 length is 13 residues. In DNA, the CDR3 is TGCAGTGCTAGAGATCGGGAGGTACGTTTTGCTTTCTTT. It encodes CSARDREVRFAFF.

This clonotype was picked up many times. The chain couples TRBV4-3 to TRBJ2-2, with TRBD2 identical over 11 bases. The germline gives CDR1 LGHNA, CDR2 YSLEER. This CDR3 comprises 23 residues. V trimming: 0 bases; J trimming: 2 bases; junction bases outside the gene matches: 20. The CDR3 reads CASSQEGGGNTSGSLANTGELFF. CDR3 coding DNA: TGCGCCAGCAGCCAAGAGGGAGGGGGCAACACTAGCGGGAGTCTCGCAAACACCGGGGAGCTGTTTTTT.

With respect to this clonotype: Given a much more abundant clone one base away, this may be a read error. In this CDR3 the conserved last residue, phenylalanine or tryptophan, is missing, so a read error is likely. The V gene is TRBV5-1, the J gene TRBJ2-5, with 12 positions matching TRBD2. This CDR3 is 16 amino acids long. V lost 0 bases and J lost 4; bases outside the gene matches: 4. CDR1 and CDR2 from the germline V gene are SGHRS and YFSETQ. Here the CDR3 reads CASSLGTSGTGETQYS. DNA of the CDR3: TGCGCCAGCAGCTTGGGGACTAGCGGGACTGGAGAGACCCAGTACTCC.

This clonotype was recorded many times. The rearrangement links TRBV10-3 to TRBJ2-7, with no clear D. The germline V gene encodes CDR1 ENHRY and CDR2 SYGVKD. The CDR3 totals 13 residues. V lost 0 bases and J lost 4, with 7 bases in between. CDR3 in DNA: TGTGCCATCAGTGAGTCGTTGGGTTACGAGCAGTACTTC. Its protein is CAISESLGYEQYF.

In its sample, this clonotype was seen many times. The V gene is TRBV6-5, the J gene TRBJ1-1; D possibly corresponds to TRBD1 (5 bases). CDR3 size: 13 residues. V shed 7 bases and J shed 7 bases, with 16 bases lying between them. CDR1 is MNHEY, CDR2 SVGAGI, per germline. The CDR3 is CASTKTERGEAFF. The CDR3 nucleotides read TGTGCCAGCACCAAGACAGAGCGAGGTGAAGCTTTCTTT.

CDR3: CASSESRRIGSSEQYF. The CDR3 DNA sequence: TGCGCCAGCAGTGAGTCGAGAAGGATAGGGTCTAGCGAGCAGTACTTC. This chain links TRBV10-1 with TRBJ2-7; D unclear. The CDR3 loop spans 16 amino acids. Germline loops: CDR1 WNHNN, CDR2 SYGVQD (reference sequence). Trimming stripped 0 bases from V and 6 bases from J, with 18 bases between.

This clonotype turned up a few times. This rearrangement joins TRBV13 to TRBJ2-1; 7 nucleotides align to TRBD2. Germline CDR1 reads PRHDT; CDR2 reads FYEKMQ (reference sequence). This CDR3 region has 16 residues. The junction had 8 bases not matched to a gene; V was cut back by 2 bases and J by 4 bases. CDR3 sequence (DNA): TGTGCCAGCAGCTTACTTGACGTGCGGGGGTACAATGAGCAGTTCTTC. This translates into CASSLLDVRGYNEQFF.

This clonotype was observed a handful of times. CDR3 protein: CASRLGSGNEQYF. As DNA, the CDR3 is TGTGCCAGCAGGCTGGGGTCAGGAAACGAGCAGTACTTC. The gene calls are TRBV7-9 and TRBJ2-7; D not certain. Trimming cost V 6 bases and J 5 bases, with 14 bases left between them. The CDR3 totals 13 residues. Germline loops: CDR1 SEHNR, CDR2 FQNEAQ (reference sequence).

This clonotype was seen ten or more times. The chain links TRBV7-2 to TRBJ1-6; the match to TRBD1 covers 7 bases. V shed 4 bases and J 0 bases; nucleotides not matched to a gene: 6. Germline V gene data show CDR1 as SGHTA and CDR2 as FQGNSA. This CDR3 region has 17 residues. CDR3 amino acids: CASSSTGLSSYNSPLHF. In DNA, the CDR3 is TGTGCCAGCAGCTCGACAGGGCTTAGCTCCTATAATTCACCCCTCCACTTT.

This clonotype was seen at least ten times. The chain uses TRBV25-1 and TRBJ2-3, with D unclear. From germline, CDR1 is MGHDK and CDR2 SYGVNS. The V end was cut by 2 bases, the J end by 7 bases, with 10 bases between. CDR3 size: 13 residues. CDR3 DNA: TGTGCCAGCAGTGAAACTTGGGTCCATACGCAGTATTTT. This codes for CASSETWVHTQYF.